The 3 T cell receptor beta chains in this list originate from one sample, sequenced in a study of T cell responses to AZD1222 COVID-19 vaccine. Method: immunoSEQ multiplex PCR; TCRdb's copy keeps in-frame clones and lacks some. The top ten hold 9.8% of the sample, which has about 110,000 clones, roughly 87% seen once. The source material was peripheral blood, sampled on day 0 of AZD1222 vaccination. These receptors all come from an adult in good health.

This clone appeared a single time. CDR3 sequence reads: CSGQPGNEQFF. The DNA for the CDR3 is TGTTCTGGGCAACCCGGCAATGAGCAGTTCTTC. The chain carries TRBV7-9 and TRBJ2-1; D remains unclear. Germline V gives CDR1 SEHNR, CDR2 FQNEAQ (reference sequence). This CDR3 is built from 11 residues.

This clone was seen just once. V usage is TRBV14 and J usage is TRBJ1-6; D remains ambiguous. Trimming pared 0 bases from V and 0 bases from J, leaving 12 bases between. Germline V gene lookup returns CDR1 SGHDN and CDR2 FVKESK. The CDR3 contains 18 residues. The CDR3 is CASSQESLANSYNSPLHF. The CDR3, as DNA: TGTGCCAGCAGCCAAGAGTCACTAGCCAACTCCTATAATTCACCCCTCCACTTT.

The CDR3 loop reads CASSKNLEGASYEQYF. The CDR3 DNA reads as TGTGCCAGCAGCAAAAACCTTGAGGGGGCTAGCTACGAGCAGTACTTC. The V gene is TRBV13, the J gene TRBJ2-7; 7 bases match TRBD1. The CDR3 runs to 16 residues. The V gene's germline CDR1 is PRHDT and CDR2 FYEKMQ (reference sequence). V shed 5 bases, J shed 3 bases, and the junction held 13 bases outside the gene matches.